This TCR beta chain derives from a study of early T cells in non-severe SARS-CoV-2 infection. Study-wide results and caveats: Sequences matched to VDJdb favored anti-spike CD8 responses, while private and CD4 specificities were missed.

A remark on this clonotype: What it recognizes is unknown.

Each CDR3 protein is one row after TCRdb ran MiXCR on the 5' RACE reads. The table has tens of thousands of distinct CDR3 sequences, 13% to 15% seen once. V lost 0 bases and J lost 2; bases outside the gene matches: 4. The CDR3 has 15 residues. The germline V gene encodes CDR1 SGHTA and CDR2 FQGTGA. The TCR originated in an adult who was a healthcare worker with PCR-confirmed SARS-CoV-2 infection or an uninfected control (not recorded which). The source material was whole blood. The chain links TRBV7-3 to TRBJ2-7; the match to TRBD1 covers 7 bases. The CDR3 region is CASSLTEGGPYEQYF. As DNA, the CDR3 is TGTGCCAGCAGCTTAACCGAAGGGGGCCCCTACGAGCAGTACTTC.